A single sample gave rise to the 10 T cell receptor beta chains below, sequenced in a study of T-cell reconstitution after alpha-beta-depleted transplantation in children. Using unique molecular identifiers, the investigators prepared the TCRbeta library. MiXCR, applied by TCRdb to the PCR reads, yields one record per CDR3 protein. The data show around 210,000 distinct CDR3 sequences, approximately 7% seen once. The sample was PBMCs, taken before TCRalphabeta/CD19-depleted stem cell transplant. The origin of the receptors is a boy younger than 10 with acute lymphoblastic leukemia, due to receive a stem cell transplant.

This clonotype was observed at least ten times. The V call is TRBV24-1, the J call TRBJ2-1; D is uncertain. CDR1 is KGHDR, CDR2 SFDVKD, per germline. Trimming removed 4 bases from V and 8 bases from J, with 20 bases in between. The CDR3 covers 16 residues. The CDR3 region has the DNA TGTGCCACCAGTGACCGTGACCCGGGTCTTGGGGATGAGCAGTTCTTC. Its protein is CATSDRDPGLGDEQFF.

The J gene is TRBJ2-5, the V gene TRBV13, with unresolved D. The germline gives CDR1 PRHDT, CDR2 FYEKMQ (reference sequence). The length of the CDR3 is 15 residues. V gave up 0 bases and J gave up 2 bases, with 10 bases separating them. The chain's CDR3 is CASSLGLDTQETQYF. CDR3 bases: TGTGCCAGCAGCTTAGGCCTCGACACGCAAGAGACCCAGTACTTC.

This clonotype was found once. A much larger clone is a single base away; this may be a read error. The genes are TRBV11-2 and TRBJ2-3; D unresolved. The CDR3 loop spans 13 amino acids. Germline CDR1 SGHAT, CDR2 FQNNGV. CDR3 sequence (DNA): TGTGCCAGCAGCTTAGACCGGGTTGATATGCAGTATTTT. The encoded protein is CASSLDRVDMQYF.

This clonotype occurred many times. The rearrangement uses TRBV6-2 or TRBV6-3 and TRBJ2-3; a possible D gene is TRBD2 (6 bases). V lost 7 bases to trimming and J lost 3 bases, with 17 bases between them. This CDR3 has 15 residues. The germline CDR1 and CDR2 sequences are MNHEY and SVGEGT. In DNA, the CDR3 is TGTGCCAGCATAACCGGCGGGATGGGAACAGATACGCAGTATTTT. Its protein product is CASITGGMGTDTQYF.

On this clonotype itself: A read error may explain this, as a much larger clone is one base away. The V gene is TRBV20-1, the J gene TRBJ2-1; D remains ambiguous. The CDR3 contains 14 residues. Germline V gene lookup returns CDR1 DFQATT and CDR2 SNEGSKA (reference sequence). The CDR3 DNA reads as TGCAGTGCTAGTTTCTCAGGACCCTACAATGAGGAGTTCTTC. Translation: CSASFSGPYNEEFF.

This clonotype was recorded at least ten times. The chain recombines TRBV29-1 with TRBJ2-7; D remains unclear. The CDR3 spans 13 residues. CDR1 SQVTM and CDR2 ANQGSEA come from the germline V gene. V was cut by 3 bases and J by 2 bases, with 11 bases left in between. The CDR3 DNA is TGCAGCGTTGACGGTGGGGTTGCCTACGAGCAGTACTTC. This translates into CSVDGGVAYEQYF.

This clonotype was observed a handful of times. The chain uses TRBV28 and TRBJ1-2, with a possible D match to TRBD1 (5 bases). Germline V lookup: CDR1 MDHEN, CDR2 SYDVKM. Trimming left V 5 bases short and J 4 bases short, with 17 bases between. This CDR3 spans 15 amino acids. In DNA, the CDR3 is TGTGCCAGCAGTGCCGGCTGGCGGGGCCTCTATGGCTACACCTTC. Its protein is CASSAGWRGLYGYTF.

In its sample, this clonotype was seen many times. The V call is TRBV6-2 or TRBV6-3, the J call TRBJ2-3, with D tentatively TRBD2 (6 bases). Germline V gene sequence: CDR1 MNHEY, CDR2 SVGEGT. The CDR3 runs to 16 residues. Trimming removed 1 base at V and 0 bases at J, with 11 bases between. The CDR3: CASSYFAAGSTDTQYF. CDR3 bases: TGTGCCAGCAGTTACTTTGCGGCGGGAAGCACAGATACGCAGTATTTT.

This clonotype was seen a handful of times. The gene calls are TRBV20-1 and TRBJ2-7, with 8 bases identical to TRBD2. V lost 2 bases, J lost 3 bases, and 3 bases stayed unmatched. CDR3 length: 13 residues. Germline assignment: CDR1 DFQATT and CDR2 SNEGSKA (reference sequence). CDR3 nucleotides: TGCAGTGCTAGACGGGAGGGGAACTACGAGCAGTACTTC. Translated, it gives CSARREGNYEQYF.

This clonotype was observed a handful of times. J is TRBJ1-3 and V is TRBV6-1; 10 bases match TRBD1. This CDR3 region has 15 residues. The V gene's germline CDR1 is MNHNS and CDR2 SASEGT. J lost 3 bases, V lost 7 bases, and 6 bases had no gene match. The CDR3 region has the DNA TGTGCCAGCATACCCGGGACAGGGGTTGGAAACACCATATATTTT. Its protein product is CASIPGTGVGNTIYF.